A selection of T cell receptor beta chains follows, all from one sample in a study of T cell repertoires in cytomegalovirus infection. TCRdb recomputed calls from the reads with MiXCR, one row per CDR3 protein. The table shows under 150,000 distinct CDR3 sequences, with over 30% occurring only once. Their antigen targets remain unknown. The sample consisted of CD8+ T cells from cultured PBMCs, taken from culture after CMV antigen stimulation. The receptors derive from a human donor in good health (CMV status not recorded). Some clones in this sample may be carry-over from other donors' samples. Each CDR3 is given with its conserved first and last residue. A D gene is named only where the DNA matches it firmly. Not all rows give a size; the values are once, few, many and, for expanded clones, a class.

d_call j_call v_call clone_size cdr3_nt cdr3_aa
- TRBJ2-7 TRBV4-1 many TGCGCCAGCAGCCAAGATCACAGGGAATACGAGCAGTACTTC CASSQDHREYEQYF
- TRBJ2-7 TRBV4-1 - TGCGCCAGCAGCCAAGCTAGTTCTTACTACGAGCAGTACTTC CASSQASSYYEQYF
- TRBJ1-5 TRBV29-1 few TGCAGCGATCCATCGACAGGCGTGTATAGCAATCAGCCCCAGCATTTT CSDPSTGVYSNQPQHF
TRBD2 TRBJ2-2 TRBV7-6 - TGTGCCAGCAGCGCTATAGCGGGGGAAAACACCGGGGAGCTGTTTTTT CASSAIAGENTGELFF
TRBD1 TRBJ2-1 TRBV6-5 few TGTGCCAGCCAGGACAGGGGAACCTACAATGAGCAGTTCTTC CASQDRGTYNEQFF
TRBD1 TRBJ2-3 TRBV13 few TGTGCCAGCAGCTCCGGACAGGGTGGGGCAGATACGCAGTATTTT CASSSGQGGADTQYF
TRBD2 TRBJ2-2 TRBV28 - TGTGCCAGCAGCGTAGCGGGGGGCTATACCGGGGAGCTGTTTTTT CASSVAGGYTGELFF
TRBD2 TRBJ2-5 TRBV4-1 - TGCGCCAGCAGCCAAGATGGGGCGGGGGGGCAAGAGACCCAGTACTTC CASSQDGAGGQETQYF
TRBD2 TRBJ2-1 TRBV7-9 few TGTGCCAGCAGCTTAATTAGCGGGGGGGCCATTAATGAGCAGTTCTTC CASSLISGGAINEQFF
TRBD1 TRBJ1-1 TRBV6-1 many TGTGCCAGCAGTGTGGTCAGGGGGAGCACTGAAGCTTTCTTT CASSVVRGSTEAFF
- TRBJ1-2 TRBV2 - TGTGCCAGCTTAACGGACCGCCAACGGGGCCCCGTTTGGGGCTACACCTTC CASLTDRQRGPVWGYTF
TRBD1 TRBJ1-6 TRBV11-1 few TGTGCCAGCAGCGAGGGACAGGGCAATTCACCCCTCCACTTT CASSEGQGNSPLHF
- TRBJ1-2 TRBV7-4 - TGTGCCAGCAGTCCAGTGTTGTCCCCGCGGGGGAGGAACTATGGCTACACCTTC CASSPVLSPRGRNYGYTF
TRBD2 TRBJ2-3 TRBV7-8 many TGTGCCAGCAGCCCAAGCGGGGGGGCTGGAGATACGCAGTATTTT CASSPSGGAGDTQYF
TRBD2 TRBJ2-1 TRBV7-9 - TGTGCCAGCAGCCGGACTAGCGGGGCCGACAATGAGCAGTTCTTC CASSRTSGADNEQFF
- TRBJ2-7 TRBV27 few TGTGCCAGCAGTTATTTTGGAGGCTACGAGCAGTACTTC CASSYFGGYEQYF
- TRBJ1-1 TRBV5-4 many TGTGCCAGCAGCCCACGACTCCTTGCGGTCCACACTGAAGCTTTCTTT CASSPRLLAVHTEAFF
- TRBJ2-5 TRBV10-3 few TGTGCCATCAGTGACCTCAAGGACGGATGGGAGACCCAGTACTTC CAISDLKDGWETQYF